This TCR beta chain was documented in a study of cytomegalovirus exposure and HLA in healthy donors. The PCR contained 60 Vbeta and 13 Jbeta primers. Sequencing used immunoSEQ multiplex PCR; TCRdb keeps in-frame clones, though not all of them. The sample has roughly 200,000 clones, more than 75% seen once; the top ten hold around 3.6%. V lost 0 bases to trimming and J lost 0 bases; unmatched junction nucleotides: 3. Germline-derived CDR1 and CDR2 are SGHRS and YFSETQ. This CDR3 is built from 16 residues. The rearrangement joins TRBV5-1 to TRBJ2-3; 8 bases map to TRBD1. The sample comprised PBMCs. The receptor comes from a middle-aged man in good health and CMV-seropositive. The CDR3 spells CASSLGDRPSTDTQYF. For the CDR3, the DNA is TGCGCCAGCAGCTTGGGGGACAGGCCCAGCACAGATACGCAGTATTTT.